Listed below are T cell receptor beta chains from one sample, sequenced in a study of STAT3 mutations in large granular lymphocyte leukemia. This table comes from immunoSEQ multiplex PCR, and its TCRdb copy is limited to in-frame clones, with some not included. The repertoire consists of 2,000 to 3,000 clones, with about 47% occurring once and the leading ten covering approximately 55%. The sequencing input was peripheral blood mononuclear cells. The receptors stem from a man between 60 and 70 years old with T-cell large granular lymphocyte leukemia. Some clones in this sample may be carry-over from other donors' samples. The CDR3 runs from the conserved cysteine through the conserved F or W. D genes are given only for firm matches. The listing skips clone size in some rows; elsewhere it reads once, few, many or a size class.

j_call d_call clone_size v_call cdr3_aa cdr3_nt
TRBJ2-3 . hyperexpanded TRBV7-2 CASSFRDPNTDTQYF TGTGCCAGCAGCTTCCGGGACCCAAACACAGATACGCAGTATTTT
TRBJ1-1 . . TRBV30 CAWARGGTEAFF TGTGCCTGGGCCAGGGGAGGGACTGAAGCTTTCTTT
TRBJ2-7 TRBD2 . TRBV5-1 CASSALGGYEQYF TGCGCCAGCAGCGCCCTGGGGGGGTACGAGCAGTACTTC
TRBJ2-1 . . TRBV13 CASSTPGHVFYNEQFF TGTGCCAGCAGCACCCCCGGACATGTTTTCTACAATGAGCAGTTCTTC
TRBJ1-1 . . TRBV28 CASRFTWGTEAFF TGTGCCAGCAGATTCACCTGGGGCACTGAAGCTTTCTTT
TRBJ2-6 . once TRBV18 CASSPQSSGANVLTF TGTGCCAGCTCACCACAGAGCTCTGGGGCCAACGTCCTGACTTTC
TRBJ1-1 . once TRBV5-1 CASSLGADEAFF TGCGCCAGCAGCTTGGGGGCAGATGAAGCTTTCTTT
TRBJ1-2 . . TRBV7-9 CASSSLWRDQYGYTF TGTGCCAGCAGCTCGCTGTGGAGGGACCAATATGGCTACACCTTC
TRBJ1-1 . few TRBV29-1 CSAWSYNTEAFF TGCAGCGCCTGGAGCTATAACACTGAAGCTTTCTTT
TRBJ1-4 . . TRBV28 CASSSNRERGNEKLFF TGTGCCAGCAGTTCGAACAGGGAGCGAGGTAATGAAAAACTGTTTTTT
TRBJ1-5 . . TRBV7-9 CASSLGSQPQHF TGTGCCAGCAGCTTAGGATCTCAGCCCCAGCATTTT
TRBJ2-1 . few TRBV5-4 CASSLGGTPNEQFF TGTGCCAGCAGCTTGGGGGGCACCCCGAATGAGCAGTTCTTC
TRBJ1-6 . few TRBV4-1 CASSQDTQYNSPLHF TGCGCCAGCAGCCAAGACACCCAGTATAATTCACCCCTCCACTTT
TRBJ1-2 . . TRBV19 CASSRQVTGYGYTF TGTGCCAGTAGCAGACAGGTGACAGGCTATGGCTACACCTTC
TRBJ1-1 . . TRBV5-5 CASSSGPMNTEAFF TGTGCCAGCAGCTCGGGACCGATGAACACTGAAGCTTTCTTT
TRBJ1-1 . . TRBV7-9 CASSFGGQNTEAFF TGTGCCAGCAGCTTCGGGGGCCAGAACACTGAAGCTTTCTTT
TRBJ2-5 . . TRBV5-1 CASNQQGQETQYF TGCGCCAGCAACCAACAGGGCCAAGAGACCCAGTACTTC
TRBJ1-2 TRBD1 . TRBV7-9 CASSTRTGDHGYTF TGTGCCAGCAGCACCCGTACAGGGGATCACGGCTACACCTTC
TRBJ2-4 TRBD1 once TRBV29-1 CSAETGPDIQYF TGCAGCGCCGAGACAGGGCCTGACATTCAGTACTTC
TRBJ2-7 TRBD1 . TRBV18 CASSGTDGEQYF TGTGCCAGCTCAGGGACAGATGGCGAGCAGTACTTC
TRBJ1-5 . . TRBV6-5 CASSYSRQVGGPQHF TGTGCCAGCAGTTACTCGAGACAGGTGGGGGGGCCCCAGCATTTT
TRBJ1-6 TRBD1 . TRBV4-1 CASRKTGAVYNSPLHF TGCGCCAGCAGAAAAACAGGGGCGGTCTATAATTCACCCCTCCACTTT
TRBJ2-5 TRBD1 . TRBV5-3 CARSSGQGKETQYF TGTGCCAGAAGCTCGGGACAGGGAAAAGAGACCCAGTACTTC
TRBJ2-7 . few TRBV11-2 CASSLDRWYEQYF TGTGCCAGCAGCTTAGATCGGTGGTACGAGCAGTACTTC
TRBJ1-6 . . TRBV9 CASSARDPGGSPLHF TGTGCCAGCAGCGCCCGGGACCCGGGCGGTTCACCCCTCCACTTT
TRBJ2-1 TRBD1 few TRBV27 CASSFRQGVYNEQFF TGTGCCAGCAGCTTCCGACAGGGGGTCTACAATGAGCAGTTCTTC
TRBJ2-2 . medium-sized TRBV30 CAWSVTPLGELFF TGTGCCTGGAGTGTAACCCCCCTGGGGGAGCTGTTTTTT
TRBJ1-2 TRBD1 . TRBV30 CAWRKGQPTNYGYTF TGTGCCTGGAGGAAGGGACAGCCGACAAACTATGGCTACACCTTC
TRBJ2-5 . medium-sized TRBV4-1 CASSQEKAVMGTQYF TGCGCCAGCAGCCAAGAGAAGGCGGTTATGGGGACCCAGTACTTC
TRBJ2-7 . . TRBV7-2 CASSSNWWNTYEQYF TGTGCCAGCAGCTCCAATTGGTGGAACACCTACGAGCAGTACTTC
TRBJ2-6 TRBD1 . TRBV7-9 CASSLIGDSRFSGANVLTF TGTGCCAGCAGCCTAATTGGGGACAGCCGATTCTCTGGGGCCAACGTCCTGACTTTC
TRBJ2-1 TRBD2 few TRBV7-3 CASSLIVSGGYNEQFF TGTGCCAGCAGCTTAATAGTTAGCGGGGGCTACAATGAGCAGTTCTTC
TRBJ2-7 TRBD2 . TRBV25-1 CASSNTPSGISSYEQYF TGTGCCAGCAGTAACACCCCTAGCGGGATCAGCTCCTACGAGCAGTACTTC
TRBJ1-1 . . TRBV5-4 CASSRETVEYTEAFF TGTGCCAGCAGCAGAGAGACAGTTGAGTACACTGAAGCTTTCTTT
TRBJ1-1 . . TRBV18 CASSPRTDLNTEAFF TGTGCCAGCTCACCGAGGACAGACTTGAACACTGAAGCTTTCTTT
TRBJ1-2 . few TRBV5-1 CASSLVGGAGYTF TGCGCCAGCAGCTTGGTCGGAGGCGCTGGCTACACCTTC
TRBJ1-6 . . TRBV6-5 CASSSAQISPLHF TGTGCCAGCAGTTCGGCTCAGATATCACCCCTCCACTTT
TRBJ1-2 . few TRBV18 CASSGEGGGYTF TGTGCCAGCTCAGGGGAGGGCGGTGGCTACACCTTC
TRBJ1-2 TRBD1 . TRBV7-9 CASSPGQGQSYGYTF TGTGCCAGCAGCCCCGGACAGGGTCAAAGTTATGGCTACACCTTC
TRBJ1-6 . . TRBV4-1 CASSQDRDNNSPLHF TGCGCCAGCAGCCAAGACAGGGACAATAATTCACCCCTCCACTTT
TRBJ2-7 . . TRBV13 CASSSMLQGRNEQYF TGTGCCAGCAGCTCCATGCTACAGGGCAGGAACGAGCAGTACTTC
TRBJ2-5 . . TRBV30 CAWSSGSETQYF TGTGCCTGGAGTTCAGGTTCGGAGACCCAGTACTTC
TRBJ2-7 TRBD1 large TRBV7-2 CASTVGQGPHEQYF TGTGCCAGCACCGTAGGACAGGGGCCCCACGAGCAGTACTTC
TRBJ2-7 TRBD1 . TRBV18 CASSPTGQGAGEQYF TGTGCCAGCTCACCAACGGGACAGGGGGCTGGCGAGCAGTACTTC
TRBJ1-2 TRBD1 . TRBV15 CATRKDRQGWNYGYTF TGTGCCACCAGGAAAGATAGACAGGGATGGAACTATGGCTACACCTTC
TRBJ1-2 . few TRBV25-1 CASTGAWGTANYGYTF TGTGCCAGCACCGGGGCGTGGGGAACAGCTAACTATGGCTACACCTTC
TRBJ2-7 TRBD1 . TRBV7-9 CASSLGQGVPYEQYF TGTGCCAGCAGCTTAGGACAGGGAGTCCCTTACGAGCAGTACTTC
TRBJ1-6 . . TRBV4-1 CASSLTLPGERGSPLHF TGCGCCAGCAGCCTAACCCTTCCAGGGGAGAGGGGCTCACCCCTCCACTTT
TRBJ2-1 TRBD1 . TRBV5-1 CASSLWTGGYNEQFF TGCGCCAGCAGCTTATGGACAGGGGGTTACAATGAGCAGTTCTTC
TRBJ1-2 . . TRBV23-1 CASSPFDREPLGYTF TGCGCCAGCAGTCCGTTCGACAGAGAACCGCTTGGCTACACCTTC
TRBJ1-2 . once TRBV5-1 CASSSQEAGNYGYTF TGCGCCAGCAGCTCACAGGAGGCGGGGAACTATGGCTACACCTTC
TRBJ1-2 TRBD1 . TRBV7-9 CASSRDVSGTANYGYTF TGTGCCAGCAGTCGAGATGTATCCGGGACAGCTAACTATGGCTACACCTTC
TRBJ2-3 . . TRBV7-9 CASSLRQAITQYF TGTGCCAGCAGCTTACGACAGGCTATAACGCAGTATTTT
TRBJ2-7 . . TRBV7-9 CASSLGLNSYEQYF TGTGCCAGCAGCCTAGGTCTCAACTCCTACGAGCAGTACTTC
TRBJ2-1 TRBD1 . TRBV5-1 CASTWTGGYNEQFF TGCGCCAGCACCTGGACAGGGGGCTACAATGAGCAGTTCTTC